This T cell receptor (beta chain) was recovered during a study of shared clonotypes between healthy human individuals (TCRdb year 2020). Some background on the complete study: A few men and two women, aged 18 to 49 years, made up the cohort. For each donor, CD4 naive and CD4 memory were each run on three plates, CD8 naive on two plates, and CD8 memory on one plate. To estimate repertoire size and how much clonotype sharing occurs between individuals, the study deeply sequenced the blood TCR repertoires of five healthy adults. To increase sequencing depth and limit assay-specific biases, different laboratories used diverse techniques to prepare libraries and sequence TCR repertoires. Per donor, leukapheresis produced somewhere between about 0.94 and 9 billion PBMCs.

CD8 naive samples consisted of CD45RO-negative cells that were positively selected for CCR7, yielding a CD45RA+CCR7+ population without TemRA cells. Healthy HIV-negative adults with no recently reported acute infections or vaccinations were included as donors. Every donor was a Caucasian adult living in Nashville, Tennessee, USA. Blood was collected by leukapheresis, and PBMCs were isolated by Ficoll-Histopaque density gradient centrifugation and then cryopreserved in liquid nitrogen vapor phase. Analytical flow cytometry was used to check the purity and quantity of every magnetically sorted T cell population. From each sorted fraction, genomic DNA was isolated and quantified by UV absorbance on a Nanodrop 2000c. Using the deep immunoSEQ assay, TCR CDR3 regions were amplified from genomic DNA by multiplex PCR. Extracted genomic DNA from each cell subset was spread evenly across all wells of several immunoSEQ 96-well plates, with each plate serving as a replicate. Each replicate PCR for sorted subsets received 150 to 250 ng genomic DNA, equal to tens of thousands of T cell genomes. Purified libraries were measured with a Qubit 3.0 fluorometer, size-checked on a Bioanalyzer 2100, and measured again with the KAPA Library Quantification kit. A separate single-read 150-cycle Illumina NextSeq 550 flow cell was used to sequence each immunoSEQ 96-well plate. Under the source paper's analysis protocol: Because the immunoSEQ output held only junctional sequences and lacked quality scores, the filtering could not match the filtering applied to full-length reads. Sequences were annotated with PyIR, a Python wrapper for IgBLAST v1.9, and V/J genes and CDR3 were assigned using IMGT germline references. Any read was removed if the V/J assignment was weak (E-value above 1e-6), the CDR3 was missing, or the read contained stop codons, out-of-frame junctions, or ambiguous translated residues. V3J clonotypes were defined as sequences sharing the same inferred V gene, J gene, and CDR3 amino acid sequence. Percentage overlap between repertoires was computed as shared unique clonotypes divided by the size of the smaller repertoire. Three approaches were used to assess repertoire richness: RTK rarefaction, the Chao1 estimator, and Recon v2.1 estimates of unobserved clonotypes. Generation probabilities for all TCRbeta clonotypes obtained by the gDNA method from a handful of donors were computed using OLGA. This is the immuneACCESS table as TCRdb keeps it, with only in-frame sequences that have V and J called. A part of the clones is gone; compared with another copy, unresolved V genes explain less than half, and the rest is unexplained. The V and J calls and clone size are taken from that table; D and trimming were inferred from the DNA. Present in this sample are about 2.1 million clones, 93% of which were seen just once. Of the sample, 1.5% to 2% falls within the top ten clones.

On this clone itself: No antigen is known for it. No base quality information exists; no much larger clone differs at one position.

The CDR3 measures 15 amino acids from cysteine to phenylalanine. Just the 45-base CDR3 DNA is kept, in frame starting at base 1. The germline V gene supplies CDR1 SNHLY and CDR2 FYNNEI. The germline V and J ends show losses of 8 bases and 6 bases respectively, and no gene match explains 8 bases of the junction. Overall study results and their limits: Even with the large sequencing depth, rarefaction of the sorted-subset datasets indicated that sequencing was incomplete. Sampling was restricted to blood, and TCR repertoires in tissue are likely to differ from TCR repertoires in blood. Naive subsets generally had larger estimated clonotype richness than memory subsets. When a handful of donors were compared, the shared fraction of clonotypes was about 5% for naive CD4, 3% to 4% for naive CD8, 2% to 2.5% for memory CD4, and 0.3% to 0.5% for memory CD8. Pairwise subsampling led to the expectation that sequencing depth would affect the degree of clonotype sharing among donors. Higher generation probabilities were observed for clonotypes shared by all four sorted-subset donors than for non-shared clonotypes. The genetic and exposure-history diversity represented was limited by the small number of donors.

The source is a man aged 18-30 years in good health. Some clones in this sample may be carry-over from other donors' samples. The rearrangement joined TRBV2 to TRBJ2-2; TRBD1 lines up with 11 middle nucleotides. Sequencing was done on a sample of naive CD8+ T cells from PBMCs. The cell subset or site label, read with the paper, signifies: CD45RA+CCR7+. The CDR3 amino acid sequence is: CASGTGGSNAGELFF. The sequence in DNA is TGTGCCAGCGGGACAGGGGGAAGTAATGCCGGGGAGCTGTTTTTT. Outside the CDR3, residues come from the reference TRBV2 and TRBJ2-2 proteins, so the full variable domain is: EPEVTQTPSHQVTQMGQEVILRCVPISNHLYFYWYRQILGQKVEFLVSFYNNEISEKSEIFDDQFSVERPDGSNFTLKIRSTKLEDSAMYFCASGTGGSNAGELFFGEGSRLTVL.